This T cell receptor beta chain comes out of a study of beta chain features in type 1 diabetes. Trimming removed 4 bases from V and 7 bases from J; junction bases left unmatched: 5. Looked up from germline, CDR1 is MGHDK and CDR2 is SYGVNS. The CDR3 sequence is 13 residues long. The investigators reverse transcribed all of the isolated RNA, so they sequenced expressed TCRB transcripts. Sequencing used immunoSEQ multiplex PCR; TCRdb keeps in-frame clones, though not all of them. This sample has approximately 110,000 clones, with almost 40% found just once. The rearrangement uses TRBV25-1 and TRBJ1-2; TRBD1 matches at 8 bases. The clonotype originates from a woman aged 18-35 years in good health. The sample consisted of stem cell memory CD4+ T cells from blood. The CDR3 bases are TGTGCCAGCAGTGCGGGACAGGTTGGTGGCTACACCTTC. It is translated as CASSAGQVGGYTF.